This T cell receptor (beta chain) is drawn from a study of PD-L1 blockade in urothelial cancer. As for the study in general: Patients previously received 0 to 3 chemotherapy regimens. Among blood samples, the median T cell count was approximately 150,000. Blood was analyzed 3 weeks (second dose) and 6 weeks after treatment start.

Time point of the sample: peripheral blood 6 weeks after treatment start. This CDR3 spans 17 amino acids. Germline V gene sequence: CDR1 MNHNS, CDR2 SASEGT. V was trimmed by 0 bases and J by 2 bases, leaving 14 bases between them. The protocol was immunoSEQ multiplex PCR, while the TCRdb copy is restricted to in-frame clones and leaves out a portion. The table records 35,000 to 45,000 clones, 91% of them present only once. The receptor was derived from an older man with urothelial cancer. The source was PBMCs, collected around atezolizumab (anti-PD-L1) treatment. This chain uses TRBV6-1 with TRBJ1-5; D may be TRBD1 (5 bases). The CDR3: CASSEALGQGGNQPQHF. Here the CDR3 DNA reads TGTGCCAGCAGTGAAGCGCTAGGGCAGGGCGGCAATCAGCCCCAGCATTTT.